Listed below are T cell receptor beta chains from one sample, sequenced in a study of early T cells in non-severe SARS-CoV-2 infection. Each CDR3 protein is one row after TCRdb ran MiXCR on the 5' RACE reads. Here the sample spans about 69,000 distinct CDR3 sequences, more than 3.5% being singletons. The sample here was whole blood, taken at baseline. These receptor sequences come from an adult who was a healthcare worker with PCR-confirmed SARS-CoV-2 infection or an uninfected control (not recorded which). The donor label of this sample is uncertain. The conserved cysteine and the conserved F or W are not part of the CDR3 here.

v_call	j_call	cdr3_aa
TRBV12-3/TRBV12-4	TRBJ1-6	ASSFYRGQGNSPLH
TRBV7-2	TRBJ1-3	ASSLGDRGNTIY
TRBV11-2	TRBJ2-1	ASSLRGTSGGSRHNEQF
TRBV9	TRBJ1-1	ASSVADRRTEAF
TRBV6-5	TRBJ1-2	ASRHGAREGYT
TRBV7-2	TRBJ1-4	ASSLRRSNEKLF
TRBV6-2/TRBV6-3	TRBJ2-2	ASRRGRFTGELF
TRBV11-1	TRBJ1-6	ASKGDHSPLH
TRBV28	TRBJ1-2	ASSTGGGYT
TRBV7-6	TRBJ2-1	ASSPGGLAGNEQF
TRBV6-2/TRBV6-3	TRBJ2-7	ASTLSVRDAGSYEQY
TRBV6-2/TRBV6-3	TRBJ1-6	ASSPPSSRGSPLH
TRBV12-3/TRBV12-4	TRBJ2-5	ASSSLSHETQY
TRBV29-1	TRBJ2-7	SFLGGDAYEQY
TRBV19	TRBJ2-6	ASSTGQGATGANVLT
TRBV7-3	TRBJ1-5	ASSLRRDRGNQPQH
TRBV11-2	TRBJ1-1	ASSRRTGRANTEAF
TRBV18	TRBJ1-1	ASLQGVEDTEAF
TRBV4-3	TRBJ2-7	ASSQQTGPYQQY
TRBV6-2/TRBV6-3	TRBJ2-1	ASSLQGGSYNEQF
TRBV7-6	TRBJ2-5	ASSLGGEVTQY
TRBV3-1	TRBJ1-5	ASSRQGGQPQH
TRBV20-1	TRBJ2-5	SGRTSAYQETQY
TRBV11-2	TRBJ2-5	ASSVGQQETQY
TRBV27	TRBJ1-6	ASSLFRPTGGNSPLH
TRBV5-1	TRBJ2-6	ASSLKQTSGANVLT
TRBV20-1	TRBJ1-3	SARPDSHSGNTIY
TRBV7-2	TRBJ2-1	ASSLVGDSYNEQF
TRBV7-2	TRBJ1-4	ASSFREDTTNEKLF
TRBV10-2	TRBJ2-3	ASSVGLAGGPLGDTQY
TRBV18	TRBJ2-5	ASSPGQALETQY
TRBV20-1	TRBJ2-5	SARQTTLAGAWEETQY
TRBV6-6	TRBJ2-3	ASSFTGGTDTQY
TRBV6-2/TRBV6-3	TRBJ2-7	ASSYRGLNYEQY
TRBV3-1	TRBJ2-3	ASSMWAARASTDTQY
TRBV27	TRBJ2-6	ASSLAGANVLT
TRBV29-1	TRBJ2-3	SVAPSGAAPTDTQY
TRBV12-3/TRBV12-4	TRBJ1-2	ASSPESNYGYT
TRBV6-5	TRBJ2-3	ASSYSNGDTQY
TRBV7-9	TRBJ2-7	ASRPRTDSYEQY
TRBV5-4	TRBJ2-5	ASSLGGLQYETQY
TRBV11-2	TRBJ2-7	ASSLDLFDFGQY
TRBV5-1	TRBJ1-2	ASSLGMDSYGYT
TRBV3-1	TRBJ2-5	ASSQDLFSQGGETQY
TRBV20-1	TRBJ2-4	SAPAGGENIQY
TRBV7-2	TRBJ2-7	ASSSGWRGGGYEQY
TRBV9	TRBJ1-3	ASSVTDSGNTIY
TRBV7-9	TRBJ2-7	ASSPRDEQY
TRBV10-2	TRBJ1-4	ASSESEDRGATNEKLF
TRBV20-1	TRBJ1-4	SARDGGRDEKLF